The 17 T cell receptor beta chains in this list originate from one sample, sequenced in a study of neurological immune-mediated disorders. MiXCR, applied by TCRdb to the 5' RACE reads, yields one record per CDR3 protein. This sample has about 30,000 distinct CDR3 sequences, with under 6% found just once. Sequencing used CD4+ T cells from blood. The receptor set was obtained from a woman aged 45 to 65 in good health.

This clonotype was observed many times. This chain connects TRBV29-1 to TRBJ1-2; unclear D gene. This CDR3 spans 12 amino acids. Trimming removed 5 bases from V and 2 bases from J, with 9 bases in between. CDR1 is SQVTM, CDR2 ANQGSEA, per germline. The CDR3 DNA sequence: TGCAGCGTTATGGGTGGGAACTATGGCTACACCTTC. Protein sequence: CSVMGGNYGYTF.

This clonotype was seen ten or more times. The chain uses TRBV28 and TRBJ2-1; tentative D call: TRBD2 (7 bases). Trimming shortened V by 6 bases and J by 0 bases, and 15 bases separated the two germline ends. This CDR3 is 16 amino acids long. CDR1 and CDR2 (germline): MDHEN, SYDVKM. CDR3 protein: CASSTGGQGSYNEQFF. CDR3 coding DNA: TGTGCCAGCAGCACCGGGGGGCAGGGCTCCTACAATGAGCAGTTCTTC.

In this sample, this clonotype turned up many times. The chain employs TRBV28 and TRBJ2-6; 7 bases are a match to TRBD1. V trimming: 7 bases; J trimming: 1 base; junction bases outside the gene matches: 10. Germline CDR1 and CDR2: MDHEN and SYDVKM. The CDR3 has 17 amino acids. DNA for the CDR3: TGTGCCAGCACCCCTTCGGCAGGGGGTTCTGGGGCCAACGTCCTGACTTTC. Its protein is CASTPSAGGSGANVLTF.

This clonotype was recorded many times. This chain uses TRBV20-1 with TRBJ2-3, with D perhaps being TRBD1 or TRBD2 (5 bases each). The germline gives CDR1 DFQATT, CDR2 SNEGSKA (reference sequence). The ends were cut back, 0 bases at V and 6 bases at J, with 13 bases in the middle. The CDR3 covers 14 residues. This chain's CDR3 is CSARDREGLDTQYF. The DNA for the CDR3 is TGCAGTGCTAGAGATCGCGAGGGGTTGGATACGCAGTATTTT.

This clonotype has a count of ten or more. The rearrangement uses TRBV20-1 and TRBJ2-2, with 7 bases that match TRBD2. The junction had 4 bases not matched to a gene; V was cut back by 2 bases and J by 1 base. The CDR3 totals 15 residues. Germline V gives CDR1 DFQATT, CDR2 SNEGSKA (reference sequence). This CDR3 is CSARRASGNTGELFF. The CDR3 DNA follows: TGCAGTGCTAGACGGGCTAGCGGGAACACCGGGGAGCTGTTTTTT.

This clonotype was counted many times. CDR3 sequence reads: CASSLAGGEYGYTF. CDR3 DNA: TGCGCCAGCAGCTTGGCCGGTGGGGAGTATGGCTACACCTTC. This sequence joins TRBV5-1 and TRBJ1-2, with no clear D. Per germline, CDR1 SGHRS and CDR2 YFSETQ. With 0 bases removed from V and 5 bases from J, the gap between germline ends came to 11 bases. The CDR3 is made up of 14 amino acids.

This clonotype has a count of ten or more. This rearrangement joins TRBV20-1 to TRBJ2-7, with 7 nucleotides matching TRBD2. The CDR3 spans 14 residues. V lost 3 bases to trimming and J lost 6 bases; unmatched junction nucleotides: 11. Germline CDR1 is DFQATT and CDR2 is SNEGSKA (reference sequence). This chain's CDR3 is CSASPGTTSGEQYF. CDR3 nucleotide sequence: TGCAGTGCTAGTCCTGGGACTACCAGCGGCGAGCAGTACTTC.

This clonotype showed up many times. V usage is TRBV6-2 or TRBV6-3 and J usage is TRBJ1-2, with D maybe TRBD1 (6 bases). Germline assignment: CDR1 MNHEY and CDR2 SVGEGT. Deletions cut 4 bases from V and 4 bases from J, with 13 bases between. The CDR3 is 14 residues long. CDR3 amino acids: CASSSSLTGYGYTF. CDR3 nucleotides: TGTGCCAGCAGTTCCTCGCTGACAGGCTATGGCTACACCTTC.

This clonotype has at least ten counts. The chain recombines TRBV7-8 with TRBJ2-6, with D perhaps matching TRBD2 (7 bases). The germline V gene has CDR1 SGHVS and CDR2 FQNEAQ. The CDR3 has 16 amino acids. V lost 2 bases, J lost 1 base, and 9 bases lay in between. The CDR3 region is CASSLRGASGANVLTF. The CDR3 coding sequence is TGTGCCAGCAGCTTACGGGGGGCGTCTGGGGCCAACGTCCTGACTTTC.

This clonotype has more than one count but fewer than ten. Here the CDR3 reads CASSIGVVDTQYF. CDR3 sequence (DNA): TGTGCCAGTAGTATAGGAGTAGTAGATACGCAGTATTTT. J is TRBJ2-3 and V is TRBV19, with D unresolved. This CDR3 spans 13 amino acids. Germline V gene data show CDR1 as LNHDA and CDR2 as SQIVND (reference sequence). V was cut by 1 base and J by 5 bases, with 7 bases left in between.

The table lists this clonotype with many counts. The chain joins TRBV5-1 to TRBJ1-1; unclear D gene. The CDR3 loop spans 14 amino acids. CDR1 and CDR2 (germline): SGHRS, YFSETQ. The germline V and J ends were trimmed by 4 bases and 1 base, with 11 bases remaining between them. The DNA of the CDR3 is TGCGCCAGCAGCGCCTTGACTGCGAACACTGAAGCTTTCTTT. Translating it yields CASSALTANTEAFF. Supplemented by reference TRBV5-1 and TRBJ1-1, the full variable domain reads KAGVTQTPRYLIKTRGQQVTLSCSPISGHRSVSWYQQTPGQGLQFLFEYFSETQRNKGNFPGRFSGRQFSNSRSEMNVSTLELGDSALYLCASSALTANTEAFFGQGTRLTVV.

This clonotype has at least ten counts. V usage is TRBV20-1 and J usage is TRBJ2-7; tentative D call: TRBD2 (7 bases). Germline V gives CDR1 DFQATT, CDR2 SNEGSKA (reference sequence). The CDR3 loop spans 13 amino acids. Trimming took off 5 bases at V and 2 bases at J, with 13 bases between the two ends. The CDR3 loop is CSAGGGRAYEQYF. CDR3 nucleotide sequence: TGCAGTGCTGGGGGGGGCCGAGCCTACGAGCAGTACTTC.

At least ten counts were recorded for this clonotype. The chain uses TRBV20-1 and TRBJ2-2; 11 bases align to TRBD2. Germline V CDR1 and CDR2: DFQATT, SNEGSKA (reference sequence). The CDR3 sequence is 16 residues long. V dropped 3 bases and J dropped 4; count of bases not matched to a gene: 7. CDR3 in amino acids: CSASVSGRAATGELFF. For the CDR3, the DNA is TGCAGTGCTAGTGTTAGCGGGAGGGCCGCCACCGGGGAGCTGTTTTTT.

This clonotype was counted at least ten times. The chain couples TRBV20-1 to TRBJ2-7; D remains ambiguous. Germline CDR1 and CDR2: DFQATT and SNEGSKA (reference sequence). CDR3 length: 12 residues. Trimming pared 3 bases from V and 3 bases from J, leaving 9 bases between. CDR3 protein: CSASSWNYEQYF. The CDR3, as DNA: TGCAGTGCTAGTTCGTGGAACTACGAGCAGTACTTC.

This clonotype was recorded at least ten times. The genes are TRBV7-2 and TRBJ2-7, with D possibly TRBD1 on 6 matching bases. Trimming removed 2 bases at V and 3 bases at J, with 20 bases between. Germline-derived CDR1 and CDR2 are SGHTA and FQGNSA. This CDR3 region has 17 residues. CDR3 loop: CASSLFSLTGHNYEQYF. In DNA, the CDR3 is TGTGCCAGCAGCTTATTTTCACTAACGGGACACAACTACGAGCAGTACTTC.

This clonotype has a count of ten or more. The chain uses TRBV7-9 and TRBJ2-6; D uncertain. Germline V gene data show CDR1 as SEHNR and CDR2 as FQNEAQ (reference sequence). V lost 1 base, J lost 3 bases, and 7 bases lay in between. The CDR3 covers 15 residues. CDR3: CASSLEGIGANVLTF. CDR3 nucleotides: TGTGCCAGCAGCTTAGAAGGGATTGGGGCCAACGTCCTGACTTTC.

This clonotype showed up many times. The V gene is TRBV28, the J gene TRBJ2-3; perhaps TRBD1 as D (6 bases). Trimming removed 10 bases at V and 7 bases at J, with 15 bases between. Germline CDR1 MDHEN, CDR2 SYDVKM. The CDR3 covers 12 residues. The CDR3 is CATWGQGNTQYF. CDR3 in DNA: TGTGCCACTTGGGGGCAGGGAAATACGCAGTATTTT.